The present T cell receptor (beta chain) was sequenced within a study of T cell responses to AZD1222 COVID-19 vaccine. Sequenced by immunoSEQ multiplex PCR; TCRdb stores in-frame clones only, minus some. The sample records more than 100,000 clones, just under 90% being singletons. CDR3 length: 14 amino acids. Germline V gene data show CDR1 as SNHLY and CDR2 as FYNNEI. The V end lost 6 bases, the J end lost 13 bases, and 24 bases lay between the germline ends. The source was peripheral blood, collected on day 0 of AZD1222 vaccination. The receptor was isolated from an adult in good health. The J gene is TRBJ1-1, the V gene TRBV2; D is possibly TRBD1 (6 bases). CDR3 DNA: TGTGCCAGCAGCCCTAGACAGGAACAAGCACGGGATTTCTTT. Protein: CASSPRQEQARDFF.